The next 15 T cell receptor beta chains were all read from a single sample in a study of blood T cell repertoires in COVID-19. Libraries were prepared by immunoSEQ multiplex PCR; TCRdb keeps only in-frame clonotypes and omits some of them. The data show over 100,000 clones, with approximately 84% seen just once and 1.1% to 1.5% held by the top ten. Source material: peripheral blood. The receptors derive from a man aged 40-49 years with acute or convalescent COVID-19.

The chain links TRBV6-2 or TRBV6-3 to TRBJ2-3; D unclear. Germline CDR1 and CDR2: MNHEY and SVGEGT. This CDR3 has 13 residues. The germline V and J ends were trimmed by 6 bases and 4 bases, with 11 bases remaining between them. For the CDR3, the DNA is TGTGCCAGCAGGTACGTTAATCCAGATACGCAGTATTTT. Encoded protein: CASRYVNPDTQYF.

On this clone itself: Other DNA sequences of this sample code for an identical CDR3. The V and J genes are TRBV6-5 and TRBJ2-1, with 7 bases fitting TRBD2. V trimming: 2 bases; J trimming: 1 base; junction bases outside the gene matches: 2. CDR3 length: 15 residues. Germline V CDR1 and CDR2: MNHEY, SVGAGI. The CDR3 DNA sequence: TGTGCCAGCAGTTACCTCGGGGGGTCCTACAATGAGCAGTTCTTC. This gives the protein CASSYLGGSYNEQFF.

A few counts support this clone. The CDR3 DNA is TGTGCCAGCAGCCGAGACGGGGGGCAGCCCCAGCATTTT. It translates to CASSRDGGQPQHF. This chain joins TRBV14 and TRBJ1-5, with TRBD1 as a possible D gene (5 bases). The CDR3 covers 13 residues. Trimming stripped 4 bases from V and 7 bases from J, with 11 bases between. The germline gives CDR1 SGHDN, CDR2 FVKESK.

The V call is TRBV5-6, the J call TRBJ2-5; D is unclear. V lost 0 bases and J lost 5, with 11 bases in between. Germline CDR1 SGHDT, CDR2 YYEEEE. This CDR3 comprises 14 residues. CDR3 protein: CASSLDPIRETQYF. DNA of the CDR3: TGTGCCAGCAGCTTGGATCCGATTCGGGAGACCCAGTACTTC. The variable domain in full, completed from reference TRBV5-6 and TRBJ2-5, reads DAGVTQSPTHLIKTRGQQVTLRCSPKSGHDTVSWYQQALGQGPQFIFQYYEEEERQRGNFPDRFSGHQFPNYSSELNVNALLLGDSALYLCASSLDPIRETQYFGPGTRLLVL.

V usage is TRBV7-3 and J usage is TRBJ2-5; 8 bases map to TRBD2. Germline lookup yields CDR1 SGHTA and CDR2 FQGTGA. V shed 0 bases, J shed 4 bases, and the junction held 4 bases outside the gene matches. This CDR3 spans 15 amino acids. The CDR3 loop is CASSLTPGGGETQYF. DNA for the CDR3: TGTGCCAGCAGCTTAACGCCGGGAGGGGGAGAGACCCAGTACTTC.

V is TRBV7-9 and J is TRBJ1-4, with D possibly TRBD1 on 5 matching bases. This CDR3 comprises 13 residues. Trimming left V 9 bases short and J 0 bases short, with 8 bases between. Germline loops: CDR1 SEHNR, CDR2 FQNEAQ (reference sequence). The CDR3 nucleotides are TGTGCCAGTGGAGGGGCAACTAATGAAAAACTGTTTTTT. It codes for CASGGATNEKLFF.

The gene calls are TRBV12-2 and TRBJ2-7; TRBD2 is the table's D call and was not checked against the DNA. TRBV12-2 is a pseudogene segment. There are 15 residues in the CDR3. As DNA, the CDR3 is TGTGCAAGTCGCTTAGGGCCCAATGGAGTCTACGAGCAGTACTTC. Encoded protein: CASRLGPNGVYEQYF.

V usage is TRBV11-2 and J usage is TRBJ1-1; 10 bases fit TRBD1. CDR1 is SGHAT, CDR2 FQNNGV, per germline. The CDR3 sequence is 12 residues long. V was clipped by 6 bases and J by 12 bases; unmatched bases: 7. The CDR3 nucleotides are TGTGCCAGCAGTCATGGACAGGGGGACACTTTCTTT. Translation gives CASSHGQGDTFF.

This clone was recorded a few times. The junction differs from germline at one of its ends, possibly a read error. The rearrangement joins TRBV7-7 to TRBJ2-6; 11 bases are shared with TRBD1. Germline V CDR1 and CDR2: SSHAT, FNYEAQ (reference sequence). The length of the CDR3 is 19 residues. The CDR3 nucleotides are TGTGCTAGCAGCTTAGGGGCCGGACAGGGGGCGAGAGGGGCCAACGTCCTGACTTTC. Encoded protein: CASSLGAGQGARGANVLTF.

V usage is TRBV5-1 and J usage is TRBJ2-1; 8 bases match TRBD1. Germline CDR1 reads SGHRS; CDR2 reads YFSETQ. Germline trimming cut 4 bases from V and 8 bases from J; bases unmatched to any gene: 14. The CDR3 is 16 residues long. The CDR3 spells CASSPGTGYPGDEQFF. CDR3 nucleotides: TGCGCCAGCAGCCCCGGGACAGGTTACCCGGGGGATGAGCAGTTCTTC.

The sample holds one count of this clone. The genes are TRBV18 and TRBJ1-1; D ambiguous. The germline V gene encodes CDR1 KGHSH and CDR2 LQKENI. The CDR3 contains 17 residues. Trimming pared 1 base from V and 0 bases from J, leaving 15 bases between. DNA of the CDR3: TGTGCCAGCTCACCACGGTTGAACCGTAACATGAACACTGAAGCTTTCTTT. Amino acid sequence: CASSPRLNRNMNTEAFF.

The CDR3 spells CASSLVVRLAVEETQYF. CDR3 sequence (DNA): TGTGCCAGCAGCTTAGTTGTTCGGCTAGCGGTGGAAGAGACCCAGTACTTC. The chain carries TRBV7-4 and TRBJ2-5; 7 bases agree with TRBD2. The CDR3 spans 17 residues. CDR1 and CDR2 from the germline V gene are SGHVT and SQSDAQ. Trimming cost V 1 base and J 3 bases; bases outside gene matches: 11.

The chain couples TRBV14 to TRBJ2-3; TRBD2 might be the D (5 bases). V was pared by 3 bases and J by 0 bases, with 10 bases between. Germline assignment: CDR1 SGHDN and CDR2 FVKESK. The CDR3 contains 15 residues. The CDR3 nucleotides are TGTGCCAGCAGCCAGTGGGAGCAGAGCACAGATACGCAGTATTTT. Amino acid sequence: CASSQWEQSTDTQYF.

This chain joins TRBV30 and TRBJ1-5; weak D call: TRBD1 (6 bases). The CDR3 extends over 13 amino acids. The V gene's germline CDR1 is GTSNPN and CDR2 SVGIG (reference sequence). V dropped 5 bases and J dropped 4 bases, with 12 bases sitting between them. The CDR3 coding sequence is TGTGCCTGGGGGGACAAATGGAATCAGCCCCAGCATTTT. Translation: CAWGDKWNQPQHF.

This chain uses TRBV13 with TRBJ2-7; the match to TRBD2 covers 10 bases. Trimming at V came to 0 bases and at J to 0 bases, leaving 8 bases not matched to a gene. Germline CDR1 PRHDT, CDR2 FYEKMQ (reference sequence). CDR3 length equals 18 residues. CDR3 in DNA: TGTGCCAGCAGCTTAGGGTCCCTACTAGCGGGGATCTCCTACGAGCAGTACTTC. As protein: CASSLGSLLAGISYEQYF.